The entry below gives a single T cell receptor (beta chain) sequence along with its context. The antigen is not known. The data stem from a study of monozygotic twins with inflammatory bowel disease. Isolation of total RNA was performed on whole blood, with no prior T cell sorting. UMIs that had a 6-nucleotide sample barcode were put in using template switching. No DNA is given; TCRdb re-called the 5' RACE reads and lists each CDR3 protein once. This sample contains some 150,000 distinct CDR3 sequences. There are 14 residues in the CDR3. CDR1 and CDR2 (germline): SGHTA, FQGTGA. General study findings and limits: Support was lacking for any single strong IBD-associated signal or clonotype. Against healthy co-twins, IBD patients had lower TCRbeta diversity (measured by inverse Simpson).

The chain carries TRBV7-3 and TRBJ2-1; lacking DNA, the TRBD2 call made by TCRdb goes unchecked. The receptor comes from a human donor with ulcerative colitis or Crohn's disease, or a healthy co-twin of an affected twin (not recorded which). Sequencing used blood. The chain's CDR3 is CASSPSGPVNEQFF. The full variable domain, with the rest looked up from reference TRBV7-3 and TRBJ2-1, is GAGVSQTPSNKVTEKGKYVELRCDPISGHTALYWYRQSLGQGPEFLIYFQGTGAADDSGLPNDRFFAVRPEGSVSTLKIQRTERGDSAVYLCASSPSGPVNEQFFGPGTRLTVL.